Following are 18 T cell receptor beta chains from one sample sequenced in a study of a mutant IDH1 vaccine in newly diagnosed glioma. Only in-frame clones appear in the TCRdb table, and some are missing; sequencing was by immunoSEQ multiplex PCR. The table has about 56,000 clones, 80% to 85% seen once; the top ten hold roughly 3%. Sample time point: week 47, end of study. Vaccination comprised doses that each held 300 ug of mutant IDH1 20-mer peptide, plus topical imiquimod. Antigens of these TCRs are unknown. The sequencing used PBMCs, collected from a glioma patient whose treatment included an IDH1 peptide vaccine. These receptor sequences come from a woman in her 50s with glioma.

V usage is TRBV6-1 and J usage is TRBJ2-5; D is possibly TRBD2 (6 bases). The V gene's germline CDR1 is MNHNS and CDR2 SASEGT. The CDR3 sequence is 14 residues long. Trimming stripped 7 bases from V and 4 bases from J, with 16 bases between. The CDR3 spells CASNPLTSRETQYF. The CDR3 region has the DNA TGTGCCAGCAATCCATTGACTAGTCGAGAGACCCAGTACTTC.

V gene TRBV5-3 combines with J gene TRBJ1-6; tentatively, D is TRBD1 (5 bases). TRBV5-3 is an open reading frame whose function is uncertain. The CDR3 runs 13 residues. V was pared by 8 bases and J by 4 bases, with 10 bases between. CDR3 protein: CASLKGYNSPLHF. The CDR3 DNA sequence: TGTGCCAGTTTGAAGGGGTATAATTCACCCCTCCACTTT.

Here the CDR3 DNA reads TGCGCCAGCAGCCAAGGGCAGGGGGTACCCCGGCCCCAGCATTTT. It translates to CASSQGQGVPRPQHF. This sequence joins TRBV4-1 and TRBJ1-5; 7 bases match TRBD1. This CDR3 spans 15 amino acids. J lost 9 bases, V lost 1 base, and 9 bases had no gene match. Looked up from germline, CDR1 is MGHRA and CDR2 is YSYEKL.

This sequence joins TRBV19 and TRBJ1-5; no reliable D call. The CDR3 has 12 residues. Germline V gene data show CDR1 as LNHDA and CDR2 as SQIVND (reference sequence). V was clipped by 5 bases and J by 7 bases, with 9 bases between them. The CDR3 nucleotides are TGTGCCAGTAGTCAGACCAAGCAGCCCCAGCATTTT. Its translation is CASSQTKQPQHF.

This clone was counted only a few times. V gene TRBV6-1 combines with J gene TRBJ1-2, with D hard to call. Deletions cut 1 base from V and 3 bases from J, with 3 bases between. The CDR3 is 12 amino acids. CDR1 is MNHNS and CDR2 is SASEGT in the germline V gene. DNA for the CDR3: TGTGCCAGCAGTGAAGACCACTATGGCTACACCTTC. The encoded protein is CASSEDHYGYTF.

The chain is built from TRBV25-1 and TRBJ1-6; weak D call: TRBD1 (5 bases). This CDR3 region has 14 residues. Germline V gene data show CDR1 as MGHDK and CDR2 as SYGVNS. Trimming cost V 5 bases and J 14 bases, with 19 bases left between them. The CDR3 sequence is CASSTGASTFSLHF. The CDR3 DNA sequence: TGTGCCAGCAGTACTGGGGCCTCCACCTTCTCCCTCCACTTT.

A remark on this clone: Within the sample, other DNA sequences also encode this same CDR3. The rearrangement links TRBV6-6 to TRBJ1-2; 12 bases align to TRBD1. Looked up from germline, CDR1 is MNHNY and CDR2 is SVGAGI (reference sequence). This CDR3 has 15 amino acids. The J segment lost 7 bases and the V segment lost 2 bases, leaving 5 bases of the junction unmatched. CDR3 coding DNA: TGTGCCAGCAGTTACCCGGGACAGGGGGCGGGTGGCTACACCTTC. Amino acid sequence: CASSYPGQGAGGYTF.

The gene calls are TRBV7-9 and TRBJ1-2; D is ambiguous. V was cut by 2 bases and J by 5 bases, with 6 bases left in between. The CDR3 spans 12 residues. The V gene's germline CDR1 is SEHNR and CDR2 FQNEAQ (reference sequence). The CDR3 DNA is TGTGCCAGCAGCTTAAGGTCTTATGGCTACACCTTC. This sequence encodes CASSLRSYGYTF.

There are a few counts of this clone. The chain joins TRBV10-3 to TRBJ1-1; D unclear. The CDR3 totals 12 residues. Deletions cut 10 bases from V and 14 bases from J, with 23 bases between. From germline, CDR1 is ENHRY and CDR2 SYGVKD. The CDR3 here is CATRAREVPWFF. Here the CDR3 DNA reads TGTGCCACCCGGGCAAGGGAGGTACCATGGTTCTTT.

This chain connects TRBV19 to TRBJ1-2, with a weak D call TRBD1 (5 bases). V was pared by 6 bases and J by 9 bases, with 14 bases between. The CDR3 extends over 12 amino acids. CDR1 is LNHDA and CDR2 is SQIVND in the germline V gene (reference sequence). CDR3 nucleotides: TGTGCCAGTAGCCCTATAGACAGTAGCTACACCTTC. This sequence encodes CASSPIDSSYTF.

This chain connects TRBV7-9 to TRBJ1-5; D uncertain. Looked up from germline, CDR1 is SEHNR and CDR2 is FQNEAQ (reference sequence). Trimming pared 5 bases from V and 7 bases from J, leaving 21 bases between. The CDR3 runs 16 residues. CDR3 sequence reads: CASSQKATGMGQPQHF. The CDR3 DNA follows: TGTGCCAGCAGCCAAAAAGCCACGGGCATGGGGCAGCCCCAGCATTTT.

Here the CDR3 reads CAWSEGLAGGRETQYF. The CDR3 bases are TGTGCCTGGAGTGAGGGACTAGCGGGGGGGCGGGAGACCCAGTACTTC. The rearrangement links TRBV30 to TRBJ2-5, with 16 positions matching TRBD2. Unmatched junction bases numbered 4, after V lost 1 base and J lost 5 bases. Germline assignment: CDR1 GTSNPN and CDR2 SVGIG (reference sequence). The CDR3 has 16 residues.

This chain connects TRBV5-8 to TRBJ2-5; possibly TRBD1 for D (6 bases). The CDR3 sequence is 14 residues long. With 2 bases removed from V and 1 base from J, the gap between germline ends came to 9 bases. Per the germline V gene, CDR1 is SGHTS and CDR2 is YDEGEE. The CDR3 coding sequence is TGTGCCAGCAGCTTCAAGGGGGTCCAAGAGACCCAGTACTTC. This sequence encodes CASSFKGVQETQYF.

This clone was detected only once. This chain connects TRBV7-2 to TRBJ2-1; 10 nucleotides match TRBD2. Germline V lookup: CDR1 SGHTA, CDR2 FQGNSA. CDR3 length: 17 amino acids. V was pared by 4 bases and J by 10 bases, with 16 bases of the junction left unmatched. CDR3 protein: CASSSGLAVLAAPEQFF. Written as DNA, the CDR3 is TGTGCCAGCAGCTCCGGACTAGCGGTGTTGGCCGCACCCGAGCAGTTCTTC. The variable domain in full, with the rest retrieved from reference TRBV7-2 and TRBJ2-1, is GAGVSQSPSNKVTEKGKDVELRCDPISGHTALYWYRQSLGQGLEFLIYFQGNSAPDKSGLPSDRFSAERTGGSVSTLTIQRTQQEDSAVYLCASSSGLAVLAAPEQFFGPGTRLTVL.

The chain links TRBV5-6 to TRBJ1-1; D is unresolved. The germline V and J ends were trimmed by 7 bases and 1 base, with 11 bases remaining between them. This CDR3 has 13 residues. Looked up from germline, CDR1 is SGHDT and CDR2 is YYEEEE. The CDR3 DNA reads as TGTGCCAGCCTGAAGGACCCGAACACTGAAGCTTTCTTT. It is translated as CASLKDPNTEAFF.

The chain employs TRBV6-1 and TRBJ1-6; D remains unclear. V was clipped by 2 bases and J by 8 bases, with 10 bases between them. The CDR3 is 14 residues long. The germline V gene has CDR1 MNHNS and CDR2 SASEGT. CDR3 region: CASSEKGGDSPLHF. CDR3 DNA sequence: TGTGCCAGCAGTGAAAAGGGTGGGGATTCACCCCTCCACTTT.

V is TRBV2 and J is TRBJ1-1; D is perhaps TRBD1 (5 bases). Trimming cost V 4 bases and J 5 bases, with 11 bases left between them. CDR1 and CDR2 (germline): SNHLY, FYNNEI. The CDR3 totals 13 residues. The CDR3 nucleotides are TGTGCCAGCAGTGGTCAGGGCGGGACTGAAGCTTTCTTT. Protein: CASSGQGGTEAFF.

The chain uses TRBV2 and TRBJ2-3; 7 bases fit TRBD2. The CDR3 runs to 15 residues. The germline gives CDR1 SNHLY, CDR2 FYNNEI. The V gene end was trimmed by 2 bases and the J gene end by 2 bases; junction bases not matched to a gene: 4. The CDR3 DNA reads TGTGCCAGCAGTGAATCGGGGGGAGCCACAGATACGCAGTATTTT. Amino acid sequence: CASSESGGATDTQYF. The full variable domain, its missing parts supplied by reference TRBV2 and TRBJ2-3, is EPEVTQTPSHQVTQMGQEVILRCVPISNHLYFYWYRQILGQKVEFLVSFYNNEISEKSEIFDDQFSVERPDGSNFTLKIRSTKLEDSAMYFCASSESGGATDTQYFGPGTRLTVL.